The 10 T cell receptor beta chains given below trace back to one sample, sequenced in a study of T cells in Graves' hyperthyroidism and ophthalmopathy. TCR beta CDR3 sequences were amplified from RNA transcripts. The HTBI primer set served for first-round RT-PCR of the TCR CDR3. TCRdb reprocessed the multiplex PCR reads with MiXCR, giving one entry per CDR3 protein. The table records about 480,000 distinct CDR3 sequences, about an eighth of them present only once. Source material: blood. The receptor source for this set is a woman in her late teens or twenties with Graves' hyperthyroidism.

Notes on this clonotype: A much larger clone differs from this one at a single base, so this may be a read error. The genes are TRBV2 and TRBJ1-1, with 8 bases fitting TRBD1. CDR3 length: 15 residues. Germline CDR1 SNHLY, CDR2 FYNNEI. The CDR3 region is CASGRWTGTNTAAFF. For the CDR3, the DNA is TGTGCCAGCGGCCGTTGGACAGGGACGAACACTGCAGCTTTCTTT.

Ten or more counts support this clonotype. This rearrangement joins TRBV3-1 to TRBJ1-1, with 8 bases aligning to TRBD1. From germline, CDR1 is LGHDT and CDR2 YNNKEL (reference sequence). J gave up 1 base and V 4 bases, and 5 bases lay outside the gene matches. The CDR3 is made up of 15 amino acids. DNA of the CDR3: TGTGCCAGCAGCCCCGGGGACAGGCAGAACACTGAAGCTTTCTTT. The encoded protein is CASSPGDRQNTEAFF. Together with reference TRBV3-1 and TRBJ1-1, the CDR3 gives the full variable domain: DTAVSQTPKYLVTQMGNDKSIKCEQNLGHDTMYWYKQDSKKFLKIMFSYNNKELIINETVPNRFSPKSPDKAHLNLHINSLELGDSAVYFCASSPGDRQNTEAFFGQGTRLTVV.

This clonotype has only a few counts. V is TRBV5-1 and J is TRBJ1-1, with a weak D call TRBD1 (6 bases). V was shortened by 1 base and J by 10 bases, with 11 bases between the two germline ends. CDR3 length: 12 residues. Germline-derived CDR1 and CDR2 are SGHRS and YFSETQ. Here the CDR3 DNA reads TGCGCCAGCAGCTTGACACAGGGTGCAGCTTTCTTT. Its translation is CASSLTQGAAFF.

Many counts were recorded for this clonotype. The rearrangement links TRBV6-5 to TRBJ1-3; D is ambiguous. Germline V lookup: CDR1 MNHEY, CDR2 SVGAGI. V lost 5 bases, J lost 4 bases, and 12 bases lay in between. The CDR3 totals 14 residues. CDR3 coding DNA: TGTGCCAGCAGTCCGTCACGAGTAGGAAACACCATATATTTT. Its protein is CASSPSRVGNTIYF.

This clonotype has more than one count but fewer than ten. The chain carries TRBV4-1 and TRBJ2-1; TRBD2 aligns across 14 bases. The trim removed 5 bases at V and 7 bases at J, leaving 4 bases unmatched. This CDR3 spans 15 amino acids. Germline V gives CDR1 MGHRA, CDR2 YSYEKL. Here the CDR3 DNA reads TGCGCCAGCAGCGGGACTAGCGGGAGTAGGAATGAGCAGTTCTTC. Its translation: CASSGTSGSRNEQFF.

Note on this clonotype: It may be a read error: a sequence one base away is much more abundant. The chain is built from TRBV30 and TRBJ1-5, with no clear D. Germline CDR1 reads GTSNPN; CDR2 reads SVGIG (reference sequence). This CDR3 spans 15 amino acids. DNA for the CDR3: TGTGCCTGGGGTGTAGAAGGAGTCAGAGGGCAGCCCCAGCATTTT. Translating it yields CAWGVEGVRGQPQHF.

The rearrangement links TRBV20-1 to TRBJ2-6; unclear D gene. Trimming shortened V by 3 bases and J by 4 bases, and 4 bases separated the two germline ends. The V gene's germline CDR1 is DFQATT and CDR2 SNEGSKA (reference sequence). The CDR3 consists of 12 residues. The CDR3 bases are TGCAGTGCTAGTCCAGGGGCCAACGTCCTGACTTTC. Amino acid sequence: CSASPGANVLTF.

With regard to this clonotype: A much bigger clone sits one base away, suggesting this may be a read error. The chain couples TRBV4-1 to TRBJ2-2; 9 bases agree with TRBD1. Germline loops: CDR1 MGHRA, CDR2 YSYEKL. The CDR3 spans 16 residues. The CDR3 loop is CAGSHAKTGGTGELFF. As DNA, the CDR3 is TGCGCCGGCAGCCACGCAAAGACAGGGGGGACCGGGGAGCTGTTTTTT.

CDR3 residues: CASSQEGFVTNSPLHF. CDR3 DNA: TGCGCCAGCAGCCAAGAGGGGTTTGTGACTAATTCACCCCTCCACTTT. The chain is built from TRBV4-1 and TRBJ1-6; no reliable D call. CDR1 is MGHRA, CDR2 YSYEKL, per germline. The CDR3 has 16 residues. V shed 0 bases and J shed 6 bases, with 12 bases lying between them.

This clonotype was recorded many times. The chain employs TRBV6-2 or TRBV6-3 and TRBJ2-3, with TRBD2 matching over 8 bases. After removal of 10 bases from V and 4 bases from J, the junction contained 4 bases not matched to a gene. CDR1 is MNHEY and CDR2 is SVGEGT in the germline V gene. There are 12 residues in the CDR3. CDR3 bases: TGTGCCATCAGCGGGAGTGCAGATACGCAGTATTTT. It codes for CAISGSADTQYF.